The next 17 T cell receptor beta chains were all read from a single sample in a study of cytomegalovirus exposure and HLA in healthy donors. The study ran its PCR with 60 Vbeta and 13 Jbeta primers. The assay was immunoSEQ multiplex PCR, and TCRdb's table has in-frame clones only and misses some. Here the sample spans tens of thousands of clones, about 80% being singletons. The sample taken for sequencing was PBMCs. Receptors originate from a man aged 18 to 29 in good health and CMV-seronegative.

The chain is built from TRBV19 and TRBJ1-6; 7 bases are shared with TRBD1. The CDR3 consists of 15 residues. The junction had 10 bases not matched to a gene; V was cut back by 4 bases and J by 10 bases. Germline V gene lookup returns CDR1 LNHDA and CDR2 SQIVND (reference sequence). In DNA, the CDR3 is TGTGCCAGTAGTACCAACAGGGGTTCGGGATCACCCCTCCACTTT. Its translation is CASSTNRGSGSPLHF.

CDR3 nucleotides: TGTGCCAGTAGCACCGGGACTAGCGGGGACCTAGGAGAGACCCAGTACTTC. This codes for CASSTGTSGDLGETQYF. This chain joins TRBV19 and TRBJ2-5; 13 bases fit TRBD2. Germline lookup yields CDR1 LNHDA and CDR2 SQIVND (reference sequence). This CDR3 comprises 17 residues. Trimming removed 6 bases from V and 4 bases from J; junction bases left unmatched: 11.

This clone was seen more than once but under ten times. The chain employs TRBV4-1 and TRBJ1-4; 9 bases match TRBD1. Germline-derived CDR1 and CDR2 are MGHRA and YSYEKL. The CDR3 spans 14 residues. The trim removed 0 bases at V and 8 bases at J, leaving 1 base unmatched. The CDR3 loop is CASSQDGTGEKLFF. In DNA, the CDR3 is TGCGCCAGCAGCCAAGATGGGACAGGGGAAAAACTGTTTTTT.

V usage is TRBV19 and J usage is TRBJ2-2; 12 bases agree with TRBD1. The length of the CDR3 is 19 residues. Germline V CDR1 and CDR2: LNHDA, SQIVND (reference sequence). Trimming cost V 7 bases and J 0 bases; bases outside gene matches: 12. The CDR3 region has the DNA TGTGCCAGTAACCCCATGGGGACAGGGGGCAGCGCGAACACCGGGGAGCTGTTTTTT. This codes for CASNPMGTGGSANTGELFF.

This clone was seen a handful of times. The chain combines TRBV5-6 with TRBJ1-5; D possibly corresponds to TRBD1 (5 bases). The CDR3 extends over 14 amino acids. V was pared by 2 bases and J by 4 bases, with 10 bases between. Germline CDR1 reads SGHDT; CDR2 reads YYEEEE. The CDR3 DNA follows: TGTGCCAGCAGCTTAGGGGCGACTAATCAGCCCCAGCATTTT. It specifies CASSLGATNQPQHF.

The chain uses TRBV5-6 and TRBJ2-5, with 9 bases that match TRBD2. The CDR3 sequence is 17 residues long. J was trimmed by 0 bases and V by 0 bases; bases with no gene match: 6. Germline V lookup: CDR1 SGHDT, CDR2 YYEEEE. The CDR3 region is CASSLGLIAGDQETQYF. CDR3 bases: TGTGCCAGCAGCTTGGGCTTAATAGCGGGGGACCAAGAGACCCAGTACTTC.

V usage is TRBV30 and J usage is TRBJ1-1, with D possibly being TRBD1 (6 bases). The CDR3 contains 14 residues. V lost 4 bases and J 6 bases, leaving 18 bases between the germline ends. The germline V gene has CDR1 GTSNPN and CDR2 SVGIG (reference sequence). The CDR3 DNA reads as TGTGCCTGGAATTTAATGGGACAACGTGCTGAAGCTTTCTTT. Amino acid sequence: CAWNLMGQRAEAFF.

There are a few counts of this clone. The V gene is TRBV10-3, the J gene TRBJ1-1; tentative D call: TRBD1 (5 bases). V lost 3 bases, J lost 2 bases, and 16 bases lay in between. Germline V CDR1 and CDR2: ENHRY, SYGVKD. The length of the CDR3 is 16 residues. DNA for the CDR3: TGTGCCATCAGTGACACGGGACTCCCTGTTAACACTGAAGCTTTCTTT. Protein sequence: CAISDTGLPVNTEAFF.

This chain joins TRBV2 and TRBJ2-5, with 7 nucleotides matching TRBD1. The V gene's germline CDR1 is SNHLY and CDR2 FYNNEI. V was pared by 4 bases and J by 7 bases, with 9 bases of the junction left unmatched. CDR3 length equals 14 residues. CDR3 bases: TGTGCCAGCAGTGCAAACAGGGGATCGGGGACCCAGTACTTC. Translating it yields CASSANRGSGTQYF.

This sequence joins TRBV19 and TRBJ1-2; tentatively, D is TRBD1 (5 bases). CDR3 length: 14 residues. Germline lookup yields CDR1 LNHDA and CDR2 SQIVND (reference sequence). V dropped 7 bases and J dropped 7 bases, with 19 bases sitting between them. CDR3 in amino acids: CASKKIQGAPGYTF. The CDR3 coding sequence is TGTGCCAGTAAGAAAATCCAAGGGGCGCCTGGCTACACCTTC.

This clone was seen a handful of times. The chain has TRBV5-1 and TRBJ2-4; 7 bases map to TRBD1. The germline V gene has CDR1 SGHRS and CDR2 YFSETQ. V lost 1 base, J lost 3 bases, and 4 bases stayed unmatched. This CDR3 has 15 residues. The CDR3 DNA reads as TGCGCCAGCAGCTTGACAGGGGCAGACAAAAACATTCAGTACTTC. Its translation: CASSLTGADKNIQYF.

This chain connects TRBV19 to TRBJ1-3; 7 bases match TRBD1. V trimming: 4 bases; J trimming: 1 base; junction bases outside the gene matches: 1. Germline V gives CDR1 LNHDA, CDR2 SQIVND (reference sequence). This CDR3 is 14 amino acids long. The DNA for the CDR3 is TGTGCCAGTAGTAAGGGGGCTTCTGGAAACACCATATATTTT. This codes for CASSKGASGNTIYF. Full variable domain (missing parts from reference TRBV19 and TRBJ1-3): DGGITQSPKYLFRKEGQNVTLSCEQNLNHDAMYWYRQDPGQGLRLIYYSQIVNDFQKGDIAEGYSVSREKKESFPLTVTSAQKNPTAFYLCASSKGASGNTIYFGEGSWLTVV.

The chain is built from TRBV9 and TRBJ2-3; 7 nucleotides align to TRBD2. The germline V gene encodes CDR1 SGDLS and CDR2 YYNGEE. The junction had 9 bases not matched to a gene; V was cut back by 8 bases and J by 6 bases. This CDR3 region has 13 residues. The CDR3 region has the DNA TGTGCCAGTCATGATTTGGGGGGGGATACGCAGTATTTT. It yields the protein CASHDLGGDTQYF.

The chain carries TRBV27 and TRBJ1-5; D is possibly TRBD1 (6 bases). The length of the CDR3 is 15 residues. Trimming removed 6 bases at V and 5 bases at J, with 17 bases between. Germline V gene lookup returns CDR1 MNHEY and CDR2 SMNVEV (reference sequence). Written as DNA, the CDR3 is TGTGCCAGCAGGGGGGGGTGGGGGGCCTATCAGCCCCAGCATTTT. Translated: CASRGGWGAYQPQHF.

The chain couples TRBV7-8 to TRBJ2-3; the match to TRBD2 covers 8 bases. CDR1 and CDR2 (germline): SGHVS, FQNEAQ. The V segment lost 6 bases and the J segment 5 bases; nucleotides outside the gene matches: 19. This CDR3 is 18 amino acids long. The CDR3 DNA follows: TGTGCCAGCAGTGCAGCGGTAGCGGGGCACTACCTGGGAGATACGCAGTATTTT. Translation gives CASSAAVAGHYLGDTQYF.

The gene calls are TRBV29-1 and TRBJ1-1, with TRBD1 matching over 7 bases. The CDR3 is 13 amino acids. Germline CDR1 and CDR2: SQVTM and ANQGSEA. V shed 5 bases and J 0 bases; nucleotides not matched to a gene: 3. Here the CDR3 reads CSVRGQLNTEAFF. In nucleotides, the CDR3 is TGCAGCGTTAGGGGACAGCTGAACACTGAAGCTTTCTTT.

The gene calls are TRBV9 and TRBJ2-5; D might be TRBD1 (6 bases). The V end lost 2 bases, the J end lost 0 bases, and 11 bases lay between the germline ends. The CDR3 consists of 15 residues. Germline V CDR1 and CDR2: SGDLS, YYNGEE. DNA of the CDR3: TGTGCCAGCAGCGTTTACGGGACACACCAAGAGACCCAGTACTTC. This encodes CASSVYGTHQETQYF.